Following are 14 T cell receptor beta chains from one sample sequenced in a study of blood T cell repertoires in COVID-19. Some clones are missing from TCRdb's copy, which holds only in-frame ones; the method was immunoSEQ multiplex PCR. The sample has a few hundred thousand clones, around 88% seen once. Sequencing input: peripheral blood. These receptor sequences come from a woman under 40 with COVID-19, enrolled during active disease.

The chain has TRBV4-1 and TRBJ2-7; TRBD2 matches 7 bases. J gave up 7 bases and V 4 bases, and 16 bases lay outside the gene matches. CDR1 and CDR2 (germline): MGHRA, YSYEKL. This CDR3 region has 16 residues. In nucleotides, the CDR3 is TGCGCCAGCAGCCCACAACTGGGGGAGGGGACTTTAGAGCAGTACGTC. Its translation: CASSPQLGEGTLEQYV.

In DNA form, the CDR3 reads TGTGCCAGCAGCCAAGCGGCGGATCAAGAGACCCAGTACTTC. Translated, it gives CASSQAADQETQYF. The rearrangement uses TRBV3-1 (or the pseudogene TRBV3-2) and TRBJ2-5, with D unclear. Germline V CDR1 and CDR2: LGHDT, YNNKEL (reference sequence). The CDR3 is made up of 14 amino acids. The V gene lost 1 base and the J gene lost 2 bases, with 8 bases spanning the gap.

V and J are TRBV6-5 and TRBJ2-1, with 9 bases identical to TRBD2. The J segment lost 4 bases and the V segment lost 6 bases, leaving 7 bases of the junction unmatched. The germline V gene has CDR1 MNHEY and CDR2 SVGAGI. The CDR3 has 15 residues. CDR3 loop: CASRLGLAPYNEQFF. The CDR3 bases are TGTGCCAGCAGACTTGGACTAGCGCCTTACAATGAGCAGTTCTTC.

The rearrangement joins TRBV24-1 to TRBJ2-3; D remains ambiguous. CDR1 KGHDR and CDR2 SFDVKD come from the germline V gene. This CDR3 region has 14 residues. Trimming removed 3 bases from V and 6 bases from J, with 12 bases in between. The chain's CDR3 is CATSDPSIMDTQYF. CDR3 in DNA: TGTGCCACCAGTGATCCGAGCATAATGGATACGCAGTATTTT.

The V call is TRBV18, the J call TRBJ1-1, with 7 bases aligning to TRBD1. The V and J ends lost 5 bases and 3 bases, in that order; junction bases with no gene match: 9. Germline CDR1 KGHSH, CDR2 LQKENI. The CDR3 spans 15 residues. CDR3 protein: CASSDRVRADTEAFF. CDR3 DNA sequence: TGTGCCAGCTCAGACAGGGTGAGGGCAGACACTGAAGCTTTCTTT.

The V and J genes are TRBV7-2 and TRBJ2-7, with 12 bases lining up with TRBD2. The CDR3 is 14 amino acids. Trimming took 7 bases from V and 4 from J; bases not matched to a gene: 5. Germline CDR1 and CDR2: SGHTA and FQGNSA. The CDR3 reads CASTPSGGAYEQYF. CDR3 coding DNA: TGTGCCAGCACCCCTAGCGGGGGGGCTTACGAGCAGTACTTC.

The chain employs TRBV7-8 and TRBJ2-7; the D is unclear. In germline, CDR1 is SGHVS, CDR2 FQNEAQ. The CDR3 is made up of 13 amino acids. Trimming removed 1 base from V and 3 bases from J, with 7 bases in between. The CDR3 region has the DNA TGTGCCAGCAGCTTAGTTGTCAGCTACGAGCAGTACTTC. Its protein product is CASSLVVSYEQYF.

The chain has TRBV19 and TRBJ2-3, with 8 bases that match TRBD1. Germline CDR1 reads LNHDA; CDR2 reads SQIVND (reference sequence). V shed 5 bases, J shed 2 bases, and the junction held 9 bases outside the gene matches. The CDR3 has 16 residues. The CDR3, as DNA: TGTGCCAGTAGTCCCAGGGGGCGTCGGGTCACAGATACGCAGTATTTT. Translated, it gives CASSPRGRRVTDTQYF.

The chain has TRBV18 and TRBJ2-1; 14 bases map to TRBD2. This CDR3 comprises 17 residues. Germline-derived CDR1 and CDR2 are KGHSH and LQKENI. V lost 4 bases to trimming and J lost 10 bases; unmatched junction nucleotides: 12. CDR3 bases: TGTGCCAGCTCACTGGGACTAGCGGGAGAGCGCATCGGCGAGCAGTTCTTC. This codes for CASSLGLAGERIGEQFF. Looking up the rest from reference TRBV18 and TRBJ2-1 gives the full variable domain: NAGVMQNPRHLVRRRGQEARLRCSPMKGHSHVYWYRQLPEEGLKFMVYLQKENIIDESGMPKERFSAEFPKEGPSILRIQQVVRGDSAAYFCASSLGLAGERIGEQFFGPGTRLTVL.

The chain has TRBV12-5 and TRBJ1-2; TRBD1 aligns across 7 bases. This CDR3 is 15 amino acids long. The V segment lost 5 bases and the J segment 4 bases; nucleotides outside the gene matches: 10. Germline loops: CDR1 LGHNT, CDR2 FRNRAP. Here the CDR3 reads CASGEPTGVVYGYTF. The DNA for the CDR3 is TGTGCTAGTGGTGAACCCACAGGGGTGGTCTATGGCTACACCTTC.

The chain joins TRBV2 to TRBJ2-7; 11 bases align to TRBD1. CDR3 length: 15 amino acids. Germline CDR1 reads SNHLY; CDR2 reads FYNNEI. The V segment lost 6 bases and the J segment 2 bases; nucleotides outside the gene matches: 6. The DNA for the CDR3 is TGTGCCAGCAGGCCGCCGGGACAGGGGGCCTACGAGCAGTACTTC. Residues: CASRPPGQGAYEQYF.

For this clone: Sequence at one end of the junction differs from germline and may be a read error. The chain is built from TRBV6-2 or TRBV6-3 and TRBJ1-2; D uncertain. Germline lookup yields CDR1 MNHEY and CDR2 SVGEGT. The CDR3 consists of 15 residues. CDR3 nucleotides: TGTGCCAGCAGTTACCCGCGCGAACTCGACTATGACTACACCTTC. Translating it yields CASSYPRELDYDYTF.

CDR3 sequence reads: CASSTTGIQPQHF. The DNA for the CDR3 is TGTGCCAGCAGCACGACGGGGATCCAGCCCCAGCATTTT. The V call is TRBV5-4, the J call TRBJ1-5; D is undetermined. Trimming cost V 4 bases and J 7 bases, with 12 bases left between them. The CDR3 length is 13 residues. CDR1 is SGHNT and CDR2 is YYREEE in the germline V gene (reference sequence).

The J gene is TRBJ2-2, the V gene TRBV2, with TRBD2 as a possible D gene (5 bases). Germline V CDR1 and CDR2: SNHLY, FYNNEI. The CDR3 runs to 16 residues. V was clipped by 4 bases and J by 0 bases, with 12 bases between them. The CDR3 DNA reads TGTGCCAGCAGTGTCGGGGTTTCCGCGAACACCGGGGAGCTGTTTTTT. Amino acids: CASSVGVSANTGELFF.